Here is one T cell receptor beta chain with its context. Measured with immunoSEQ multiplex PCR; TCRdb has only the in-frame clones, and not every one. The sample has roughly 23,000 clones, around four fifths seen once. This CDR3 has 13 amino acids. Per germline, CDR1 MDHEN and CDR2 SYDVKM. The V gene lost 8 bases and the J gene lost 1 base, with 11 bases spanning the gap. These data belong to a study of OX40 agonist ivuxolimab in advanced cancers. The sequence derives from an adult with an advanced solid tumor such as melanoma, head and neck, liver or kidney cancer. The sample consisted of CD4+ or CD8+ T cells sorted from blood, taken in a trial of the OX40 agonist ivuxolimab. V usage is TRBV28 and J usage is TRBJ1-2; D uncertain. Here the CDR3 DNA reads TGTGCCAGCTCTCCCCGCTTTAACTATGGCTACACCTTC. The encoded protein is CASSPRFNYGYTF.